A selection of T cell receptor beta chains follows, all from one sample in a study of shared T cell receptors in the human thymus. Generated by immunoSEQ multiplex PCR, the TCRdb table keeps only in-frame clones and is missing some. The table shows over 350,000 clones, with 85% to 95% occurring only once. Sequenced input: thymocytes. The receptors were sampled from a human donor. Both conserved end residues are part of each CDR3. The order of the fields is V gene, clone size, J gene, D gene, CDR3 protein, CDR3 DNA. A D gene is named only where the DNA matches it firmly. Expanded clones get a size class; other rows say once, few or many, or leave the size out.

v_call: TRBV29-1; clone_size: once; j_call: TRBJ2-7; d_call: TRBD2; cdr3_aa: CSVLIAGGEQYF; cdr3_nt: TGCAGCGTTTTGATAGCGGGAGGCGAGCAGTACTTC
v_call: TRBV28; clone_size: .; j_call: TRBJ2-1; d_call: TRBD2; cdr3_aa: CASSFSGGNEQFF; cdr3_nt: TGTGCCAGCAGTTTTTCGGGGGGCAATGAGCAGTTCTTC
v_call: TRBV4-1; clone_size: .; j_call: TRBJ2-7; d_call: .; cdr3_aa: CASSLAPRERYEQYF; cdr3_nt: TGCGCCAGCAGCCTTGCTCCGAGGGAGCGATACGAGCAGTACTTC
v_call: TRBV29-1; clone_size: .; j_call: TRBJ2-7; d_call: TRBD1; cdr3_aa: CSVEDGAGQGYYEQYF; cdr3_nt: TGCAGCGTTGAAGACGGAGCGGGACAGGGGTACTACGAGCAGTACTTC
v_call: TRBV5-4; clone_size: few; j_call: TRBJ2-7; d_call: TRBD1; cdr3_aa: CASSMGRPGGLTEQYF; cdr3_nt: TGTGCCAGCAGTATGGGCCGGCCAGGGGGTCTCACCGAGCAGTACTTC
v_call: TRBV9; clone_size: .; j_call: TRBJ2-7; d_call: TRBD2; cdr3_aa: CASSVAGGASYEQYF; cdr3_nt: TGTGCCAGCAGCGTAGCGGGGGGAGCGTCCTACGAGCAGTACTTC
v_call: TRBV5-1; clone_size: .; j_call: TRBJ1-1; d_call: .; cdr3_aa: CASSWGLRMNTEAFF; cdr3_nt: TGCGCCAGCAGCTGGGGCCTCCGTATGAACACTGAAGCTTTCTTT
v_call: TRBV4-2; clone_size: .; j_call: TRBJ2-7; d_call: TRBD2; cdr3_aa: CASSQVEAGGEGYEQYF; cdr3_nt: TGTGCCAGCAGCCAAGTAGAAGCGGGAGGGGAGGGGTACGAGCAGTACTTC
v_call: TRBV27; clone_size: .; j_call: TRBJ2-1; d_call: .; cdr3_aa: CASSLKIGDNEQFF; cdr3_nt: TGTGCCAGCAGTCTGAAAATTGGCGACAATGAGCAGTTCTTC
v_call: TRBV11-2; clone_size: .; j_call: TRBJ1-2; d_call: .; cdr3_aa: CASSLGRGHNYGYTF; cdr3_nt: TGTGCCAGCAGCTTAGGTCGCGGGCACAACTATGGCTACACCTTC
v_call: TRBV5-6; clone_size: .; j_call: TRBJ2-3; d_call: TRBD1; cdr3_aa: CASSLVPDRGWTDTQYF; cdr3_nt: TGTGCCAGCAGCTTGGTCCCGGACAGGGGTTGGACAGATACGCAGTATTTT
v_call: TRBV19; clone_size: .; j_call: TRBJ2-3; d_call: .; cdr3_aa: CASSISSATDTQYF; cdr3_nt: TGTGCCAGTAGTATATCCTCTGCCACAGATACGCAGTATTTT
v_call: TRBV27; clone_size: .; j_call: TRBJ1-5; d_call: .; cdr3_aa: CASSPQQGIGNQPQHF; cdr3_nt: TGTGCCAGCAGTCCCCAACAGGGAATAGGCAATCAGCCCCAGCATTTT
v_call: TRBV27; clone_size: .; j_call: TRBJ2-1; d_call: .; cdr3_aa: CASSLTGAVNEQFF; cdr3_nt: TGTGCCAGCAGTTTAACTGGGGCCGTGAATGAGCAGTTCTTC
v_call: TRBV7-2; clone_size: .; j_call: TRBJ2-7; d_call: TRBD2; cdr3_aa: CASSLPPALAGHYEQYF; cdr3_nt: TGTGCCAGCAGCCTGCCCCCTGCCCTAGCGGGGCACTACGAGCAGTACTTC